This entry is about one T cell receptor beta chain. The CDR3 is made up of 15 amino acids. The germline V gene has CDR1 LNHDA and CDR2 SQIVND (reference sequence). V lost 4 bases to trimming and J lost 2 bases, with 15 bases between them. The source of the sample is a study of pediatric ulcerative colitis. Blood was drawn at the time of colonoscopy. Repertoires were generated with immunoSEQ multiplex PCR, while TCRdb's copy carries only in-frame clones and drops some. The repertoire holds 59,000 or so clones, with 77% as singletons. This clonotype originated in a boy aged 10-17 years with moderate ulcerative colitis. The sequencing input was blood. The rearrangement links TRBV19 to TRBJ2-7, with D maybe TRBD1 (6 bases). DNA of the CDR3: TGTGCCAGTAGTACCTCCGGGACAACTCCCTACGAGCAGTACTTC. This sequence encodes CASSTSGTTPYEQYF. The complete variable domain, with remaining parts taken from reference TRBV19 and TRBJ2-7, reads DGGITQSPKYLFRKEGQNVTLSCEQNLNHDAMYWYRQDPGQGLRLIYYSQIVNDFQKGDIAEGYSVSREKKESFPLTVTSAQKNPTAFYLCASSTSGTTPYEQYFGPGTRLTVT.